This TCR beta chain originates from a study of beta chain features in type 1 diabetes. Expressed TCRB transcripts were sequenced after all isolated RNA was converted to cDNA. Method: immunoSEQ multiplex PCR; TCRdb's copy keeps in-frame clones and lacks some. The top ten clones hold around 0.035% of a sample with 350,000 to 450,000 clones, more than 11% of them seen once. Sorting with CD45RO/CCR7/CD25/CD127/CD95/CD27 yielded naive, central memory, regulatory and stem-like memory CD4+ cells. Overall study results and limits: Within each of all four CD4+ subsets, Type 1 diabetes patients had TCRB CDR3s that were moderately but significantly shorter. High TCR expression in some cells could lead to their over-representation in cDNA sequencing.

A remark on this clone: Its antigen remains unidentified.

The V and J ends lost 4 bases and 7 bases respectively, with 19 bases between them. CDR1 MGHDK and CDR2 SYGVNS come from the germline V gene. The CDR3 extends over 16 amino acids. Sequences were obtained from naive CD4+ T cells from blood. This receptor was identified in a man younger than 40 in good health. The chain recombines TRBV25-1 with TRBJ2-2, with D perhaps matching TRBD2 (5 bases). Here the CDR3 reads CASSASAASIVGELFF. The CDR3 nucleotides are TGTGCCAGCAGTGCCTCTGCGGCTAGCATCGTCGGGGAGCTGTTTTTT.